One and the same sample provided the 8 T cell receptor beta chains below, sequenced in a study of cytomegalovirus exposure and HLA in healthy donors. The PCR employed 60 Vbeta primers together with 13 Jbeta primers. Data came from immunoSEQ multiplex PCR; TCRdb stores just in-frame clones and leaves some out. The profile shows around 67,000 clones, around 78% of them singletons. Sequencing was done on a sample of PBMCs. The receptors originated from a man aged 18 to 30 in good health and CMV-seropositive.

The chain has TRBV13 and TRBJ1-1; TRBD1 matches at 7 bases. V lost 6 bases and J lost 11; bases outside the gene matches: 21. CDR1 PRHDT and CDR2 FYEKMQ come from the germline V gene (reference sequence). The CDR3 covers 16 residues. CDR3 in DNA: TGTGCCAGCAGATTAAGCCGACAGGGAATGTCGCGTGCGGCTTTCTTT. Translated, it gives CASRLSRQGMSRAAFF.

The chain links TRBV29-1 to TRBJ2-7, with 11 bases fitting TRBD2. There are 14 residues in the CDR3. V lost 6 bases, J lost 7 bases, and 11 bases stayed unmatched. Germline values: CDR1 SQVTM, CDR2 ANQGSEA. This chain's CDR3 is CSVGSLAGGWEQYF. The CDR3 DNA reads TGCAGCGTGGGGTCCCTAGCGGGAGGTTGGGAGCAGTACTTC.

V gene TRBV6-5 combines with J gene TRBJ2-7; 8 bases agree with TRBD1. This CDR3 comprises 13 residues. With V trimmed by 5 bases and J by 5 bases, 5 bases remained unmatched. CDR1 and CDR2 from the germline V gene are MNHEY and SVGAGI. CDR3 in DNA: TGTGCCAGCAGTCCGGACAGGGACGACGAGCAGTACTTC. Translation gives CASSPDRDDEQYF.

Points on this clone: Sequence at one end of the junction differs from germline and may be a read error. This rearrangement joins TRBV6-1 to TRBJ2-7; D perhaps matches TRBD1 (6 bases). Germline CDR1 is MNHNS and CDR2 is SASEGT. The CDR3 totals 14 residues. Here the CDR3 reads CASSALRQVSSEQF. The CDR3 nucleotides are TGTGCCAGCAGTGCGTTACGACAGGTCTCCTCCGAGCAATTC.

V gene TRBV10-1 combines with J gene TRBJ2-3; 11 nucleotides align to TRBD2. The CDR3 has 15 residues. The junction had 7 bases not matched to a gene; V was cut back by 6 bases and J by 5 bases. Germline V lookup: CDR1 WNHNN, CDR2 SYGVQD (reference sequence). The CDR3 sequence: CASSFLAGGQDTQYF. For the CDR3, the DNA is TGCGCCAGCAGCTTCCTAGCGGGGGGCCAAGATACGCAGTATTTT.

V and J are TRBV18 and TRBJ2-5; D possibly corresponds to TRBD2 (6 bases). The ends were cut back, 2 bases at V and 9 bases at J, with 19 bases in the middle. The CDR3 is 15 residues long. Looked up from germline, CDR1 is KGHSH and CDR2 is LQKENI. CDR3 in amino acids: CASSPERVADLSQYF. CDR3 nucleotide sequence: TGTGCCAGCTCACCAGAGAGGGTAGCGGACCTGTCCCAGTACTTC.

This clone was detected once. The chain is built from TRBV5-6 and TRBJ2-1, with 10 bases lining up with TRBD1. The germline gives CDR1 SGHDT, CDR2 YYEEEE. After removal of 5 bases from V and 0 bases from J, the junction contained 5 bases not matched to a gene. The CDR3 runs to 16 residues. CDR3 coding DNA: TGTGCCAGCAGTCGACAGGGGGCTTCCTCCTACAATGAGCAGTTCTTC. This translates into CASSRQGASSYNEQFF.

The V and J genes are TRBV11-2 and TRBJ2-1; TRBD1 agrees at 10 bases. Germline CDR1 SGHAT, CDR2 FQNNGV. J lost 8 bases, V lost 4 bases, and 8 bases had no gene match. The CDR3 is made up of 15 amino acids. This chain's CDR3 is CASSSLRDRGDEQFF. For the CDR3, the DNA is TGTGCCAGCAGCTCGCTCCGGGACAGGGGCGATGAGCAGTTCTTC.